This T cell receptor (beta chain) derives from a study of shared clonotypes between healthy human individuals. TCRdb's table, derived via immunoSEQ multiplex PCR, lists solely in-frame clones and lacks some. The profile shows more than 2,000,000 clones, approximately 95% of them singletons. Trimming took 4 bases from V and 8 from J, leaving 18 bases between them. Looked up from germline, CDR1 is SGHRS and CDR2 is YFSETQ. The CDR3 contains 14 residues. This chain joins TRBV5-1 and TRBJ2-5, with D unresolved. The receptor's source is a man aged 18 to 30 in good health. Some clones in this sample may be carry-over from other donors' samples. Sequenced input: naive CD4+ T cells from PBMCs. Described subset: CD45RA+ positively selected. CDR3 nucleotide sequence: TGCGCCAGCAGCCCGTGGGCAGCCGCTAAAACCCAGTACTTC. Translating gives CASSPWAAAKTQYF.